The clone carrying this T cell receptor beta chain was seen just once. The antigen is not known. Generated by immunoSEQ multiplex PCR, the TCRdb table keeps only in-frame clones and is missing some. The sample includes some 150,000 clones, 85% to 90% of them seen just once. The data were taken from a study of cytomegalovirus exposure and HLA in healthy donors. Study conclusions and caveats: In vitro data verified a few CMV-associated chains as specific for CMV antigens. Whilst most TCR sequences proved rare, a subset of public TCRs occurred across many donors. Reportedly, diagnosis of cytomegalovirus status by the classifier showed high specificity and sensitivity. The study listed 150 to 200 cytomegalovirus-associated TCR beta chains.

CDR1 MDHEN and CDR2 SYDVKM come from the germline V gene. The V end was cut by 8 bases, the J end by 2 bases, with 22 bases between. This CDR3 region has 16 residues. Specimen: PBMCs. The receptor comes from a woman between 25 and 40 years old in good health and CMV-seropositive. The chain uses TRBV28 and TRBJ2-7; possibly TRBD1 for D (6 bases). DNA of the CDR3: TGTGCCAGCGCCCATGGGGCGACAGGCCTTCCCTACGAGCAGTACTTC. As protein: CASAHGATGLPYEQYF. Complete variable domain (other parts from reference TRBV28 and TRBJ2-7): DVKVTQSSRYLVKRTGEKVFLECVQDMDHENMFWYRQDPGLGLRLIYFSYDVKMKEKGDIPEGYSVSREKKERFSLILESASTNQTSMYLCASAHGATGLPYEQYFGPGTRLTVT.